The 9 T cell receptor beta chains presented below share a single source sample, sequenced in a study of blood T cell repertoires in COVID-19. Profiled with immunoSEQ multiplex PCR; TCRdb holds only in-frame clones, not every one. The sample lists about 180,000 clones; approximately 87% were seen once. Sequencing was performed on peripheral blood. The receptors shown here come from a woman aged 70 to 79 with COVID-19, enrolled during active disease.

The rearrangement uses TRBV4-1 and TRBJ2-1, with TRBD1 identical over 9 bases. The CDR3 has 13 amino acids. J lost 15 bases, V lost 0 bases, and 6 bases had no gene match. Germline lookup yields CDR1 MGHRA and CDR2 YSYEKL. The CDR3 bases are TGCGCCAGCAGCCAAGATGAGGGGACAGGGTGGTTCTTC. This sequence encodes CASSQDEGTGWFF.

DNA of the CDR3: TGTGCCAGCAGTTTAGATGCAGCGGAAGCTTTCTTT. Protein product: CASSLDAAEAFF. The chain carries TRBV28 and TRBJ1-1, with no clear D. The V end was cut by 2 bases, the J end by 8 bases, with 9 bases between. The CDR3 is 12 residues long. Germline V lookup: CDR1 MDHEN, CDR2 SYDVKM.

This chain links TRBV7-2 with TRBJ2-7, with 8 bases fitting TRBD2. V was pared by 5 bases and J by 3 bases, with 9 bases of the junction left unmatched. The CDR3 sequence is 15 residues long. The germline CDR1 and CDR2 sequences are SGHTA and FQGNSA. CDR3 sequence reads: CASSDAGGKSYEQYF. The CDR3 nucleotides read TGTGCCAGCAGCGATGCGGGGGGCAAGAGCTACGAGCAGTACTTC.

The chain's CDR3 is CASSSEGRAGRSPLHF. The CDR3 nucleotides read TGTGCCAGCAGCTCCGAGGGGAGGGCGGGCCGGTCACCCCTCCACTTT. The chain carries TRBV7-2 and TRBJ1-6; D perhaps matches TRBD1 (5 bases). The CDR3 covers 16 residues. CDR1 and CDR2 (germline): SGHTA, FQGNSA. Trimming stripped 4 bases from V and 10 bases from J, with 20 bases between.

This chain links TRBV23-1 with TRBJ1-5; D unclear. TRBV23-1 is assigned to the ORF class and has an uncertain function. V lost 0 bases, J lost 1 base, and 7 bases lay in between. CDR3 length: 15 amino acids. This CDR3 reads CASSQSKQSNQPQHF. CDR3 nucleotide sequence: TGCGCCAGCAGTCAATCGAAACAGAGCAATCAGCCCCAGCATTTT.

The gene calls are TRBV10-3 and TRBJ1-3, with a weak D call TRBD1 (6 bases). This CDR3 spans 16 amino acids. Germline CDR1 is ENHRY and CDR2 is SYGVKD. Trimming left V 2 bases short and J 3 bases short, with 14 bases between. This chain's CDR3 is CAISEQNRDSGNTIYF. CDR3 DNA: TGTGCCATCAGTGAGCAGAACAGGGATAGTGGAAACACCATATATTTT.

The rearrangement joins TRBV18 to TRBJ2-5; 12 nucleotides line up with TRBD1. Germline V gene lookup returns CDR1 KGHSH and CDR2 LQKENI. The CDR3 covers 16 residues. V shed 0 bases, J shed 4 bases, and the junction held 3 bases outside the gene matches. In nucleotides, the CDR3 is TGTGCCAGCTCACCACCGTCGGGACAGGGGGCAGAGACCCAGTACTTC. Amino acid sequence: CASSPPSGQGAETQYF.

The chain has TRBV27 and TRBJ2-1, with 10 bases fitting TRBD2. The length of the CDR3 is 19 residues. The germline CDR1 and CDR2 sequences are MNHEY and SMNVEV (reference sequence). The ends lost 2 bases at V and 4 bases at J; junction bases unmatched: 14. This CDR3 reads CASSLRASGGGILYNEQFF. CDR3 bases: TGTGCCAGCAGTTTAAGGGCTAGCGGGGGCGGTATCCTTTACAATGAGCAGTTCTTC.

This clone has just a few counts. The chain carries TRBV19 and TRBJ1-5; 10 nucleotides line up with TRBD1. J gave up 7 bases and V 3 bases, and 9 bases lay outside the gene matches. Germline loops: CDR1 LNHDA, CDR2 SQIVND (reference sequence). This CDR3 comprises 16 residues. CDR3 in amino acids: CASSIQGDRGRQPQHF. The CDR3 DNA is TGTGCCAGTAGTATTCAGGGGGACAGGGGAAGACAGCCCCAGCATTTT.